These T cell receptor beta chains were read from a single sample in a study of CD8+ T cells in alopecia areata. Here immunoSEQ multiplex PCR was the method, and the copy in TCRdb shows in-frame clones only, minus some. The sample consists of approximately 210,000 clones, around 66% of them appearing once. Sample: CD4+ T cells sorted from blood, taken around week 42, from a patient treated with tofacitinib. The receptors shown here come from a human donor with alopecia areata. Each CDR3 is given with its conserved first and last residue. Fields, in order: CDR3 length, J gene, V gene, D gene, clone size, CDR3 protein, CDR3 DNA. D genes are given only for firm matches. Clone size is not always given. Where it is, it says once, few, many or a class for expanded clones.

length: 13
J: TRBJ1-5
V: TRBV30
D: TRBD1
size: once
CDR3: CAWSVRQGQPQHF
DNA: TGTGCCTGGAGTGTACGACAGGGACAGCCCCAGCATTTT

length: 13
J: TRBJ2-3
V: TRBV6-1
D: .
size: .
CDR3: CASSDGPTDTQYF
DNA: TGTGCCAGCAGTGATGGCCCTACAGATACGCAGTATTTT

length: 15
J: TRBJ2-1
V: TRBV7-2
D: TRBD1
size: .
CDR3: CASSQGQGAYNEQFF
DNA: TGTGCCAGCAGCCAAGGGCAGGGGGCCTACAATGAGCAGTTCTTC

length: 13
J: TRBJ2-7
V: TRBV6-5
D: TRBD1
size: .
CDR3: CASRTGGSYEQYF
DNA: TGTGCCAGCAGGACAGGGGGATCCTACGAGCAGTACTTC

length: 15
J: TRBJ1-2
V: TRBV29-1
D: .
size: .
CDR3: CSASDTGNGRDGYTF
DNA: TGCAGCGCCTCTGACACAGGGAACGGGCGGGATGGCTACACCTTC

length: 14
J: TRBJ1-2
V: TRBV5-1
D: TRBD1
size: .
CDR3: CASSNGQGVNGYTF
DNA: TGCGCCAGCAGCAACGGACAGGGGGTTAATGGCTACACCTTC

length: 14
J: TRBJ2-3
V: TRBV30
D: TRBD2
size: .
CDR3: CAWQRGGSTDTQYF
DNA: TGTGCCTGGCAGCGGGGGGGTAGCACAGATACGCAGTATTTT

length: 14
J: TRBJ2-3
V: TRBV4-3
D: .
size: .
CDR3: CASSQDYTADTQYF
DNA: TGCGCCAGCAGCCAAGACTACACAGCAGATACGCAGTATTTT

length: 14
J: TRBJ1-2
V: TRBV7-2
D: TRBD1
size: .
CDR3: CASSPGTVNYGYTF
DNA: TGTGCCAGCAGCCCCGGGACAGTTAACTATGGCTACACCTTC

length: 13
J: TRBJ2-7
V: TRBV30
D: .
size: .
CDR3: CAGARASSYEQYF
DNA: TGTGCCGGAGCCAGGGCGAGCTCCTACGAGCAGTACTTC

length: 15
J: TRBJ1-5
V: TRBV19
D: TRBD1
size: .
CDR3: CASSITGAYNQPQHF
DNA: TGTGCCAGTAGTATAACAGGGGCCTACAATCAGCCCCAGCATTTT